The 10 T cell receptor beta chains below were found in one sample sequenced in a study of cytomegalovirus exposure and HLA in healthy donors. The PCR employed 60 Vbeta primers together with 13 Jbeta primers. The table came from immunoSEQ multiplex PCR; TCRdb's copy has only in-frame clones and leaves some out. The sample includes approximately 160,000 clones, 75% to 85% seen only once; the top ten take 7.4%. Source material: PBMCs. These receptors were taken from a male donor in good health and CMV-seropositive.

This clone was detected a few times. CDR3 nucleotides: TGTGCCAGCAGTTCTCCCGGGACTGCAGCGGCTGAAGCTTTCTTT. Translated, it gives CASSSPGTAAAEAFF. The rearrangement uses TRBV27 and TRBJ1-1; D might be TRBD1 (5 bases). The germline CDR1 and CDR2 sequences are MNHEY and SMNVEV (reference sequence). V dropped 4 bases and J dropped 6 bases, with 18 bases sitting between them. The CDR3 spans 15 residues.

The rearrangement uses TRBV11-2 and TRBJ2-5, with D possibly TRBD2 on 6 matching bases. Trimming left V 3 bases short and J 1 base short, with 9 bases between. Germline-derived CDR1 and CDR2 are SGHAT and FQNNGV. The CDR3 length is 14 residues. The CDR3 region is CASSFGGVQETQYF. As DNA, the CDR3 is TGTGCCAGCAGCTTCGGAGGGGTCCAAGAGACCCAGTACTTC.

This clone was counted between two and nine times. The chain employs TRBV2 and TRBJ1-1; D not certain. CDR3 length: 14 amino acids. Trimming removed 4 bases from V and 5 bases from J, with 14 bases in between. Germline loops: CDR1 SNHLY, CDR2 FYNNEI. CDR3 residues: CASSVDPGGTEAFF. The CDR3 DNA reads as TGTGCCAGCAGTGTTGACCCGGGAGGGACTGAAGCTTTCTTT.

The chain has TRBV7-2 and TRBJ1-2, with 7 positions matching TRBD1. Germline V lookup: CDR1 SGHTA, CDR2 FQGNSA. The V and J ends lost 1 base and 7 bases, in that order; junction bases with no gene match: 3. The CDR3 has 13 residues. The CDR3 DNA reads as TGTGCCAGCAGCTTAGAGGGGGCTAGTGGCTACACCTTC. Translating gives CASSLEGASGYTF.

The CDR3 spells CSVEWTGMFSYTF. Written as DNA, the CDR3 is TGCAGCGTTGAGTGGACGGGGATGTTTAGCTACACCTTC. V is TRBV29-1 and J is TRBJ1-2, with D uncertain. The germline CDR1 and CDR2 sequences are SQVTM and ANQGSEA. V lost 3 bases to trimming and J lost 9 bases, with 17 bases between them. This CDR3 contains 13 residues.

This chain connects TRBV6-4 to TRBJ2-3, with 7 nucleotides matching TRBD1. CDR1 and CDR2 (germline): MRHNA, SNTAGT. The trim removed 4 bases at V and 3 bases at J, leaving 4 bases unmatched. The CDR3 has 14 amino acids. The CDR3 DNA reads as TGTGCCAGCAGTGCGGGACAGCCTACAGATACGCAGTATTTT. It yields the protein CASSAGQPTDTQYF.

This clone turned up a few times. The rearrangement joins TRBV6-6 to TRBJ1-1; maybe TRBD1 (5 bases). The CDR3 loop spans 14 amino acids. The V end lost 2 bases, the J end lost 1 base, and 8 bases lay between the germline ends. Germline V gene sequence: CDR1 MNHNY, CDR2 SVGAGI (reference sequence). This CDR3 reads CASSYGHPNTEAFF. The CDR3 DNA reads as TGTGCCAGCAGTTACGGACATCCGAACACTGAAGCTTTCTTT.

The chain has TRBV4-3 and TRBJ1-6; 8 bases fit TRBD1. Germline V gene sequence: CDR1 LGHNA, CDR2 YSLEER. The CDR3 extends over 15 amino acids. J gave up 4 bases and V 2 bases, and 1 base lay outside the gene matches. DNA of the CDR3: TGCGCCAGCAGCCAAACAGGGGGTTATAATTCACCCCTCCACTTT. Protein product: CASSQTGGYNSPLHF.

The chain has TRBV6-1 and TRBJ1-5; TRBD1 aligns across 7 bases. The CDR3 spans 16 residues. CDR1 and CDR2 (germline): MNHNS, SASEGT. V was pared by 4 bases and J by 0 bases, with 6 bases of the junction left unmatched. The CDR3 reads CASSGNRGSSNQPQHF. The CDR3 DNA is TGTGCCAGCAGTGGCAACAGGGGAAGTAGCAATCAGCCCCAGCATTTT.

The V gene is TRBV5-6, the J gene TRBJ2-7, with no clear D. This CDR3 is 11 amino acids long. V was shortened by 4 bases and J by 7 bases, with 9 bases between the two germline ends. The germline V gene encodes CDR1 SGHDT and CDR2 YYEEEE. CDR3 bases: TGTGCCAGCAGCCTCTCGGAGGAGCAGTACTTC. Amino acids: CASSLSEEQYF.